The 9 T cell receptor beta chains below were found in one sample sequenced in a study of early T cells in non-severe SARS-CoV-2 infection. TCRdb re-analysed the 5' RACE reads in MiXCR, keeping a single row per CDR3 protein. The sample carries some 71,000 distinct CDR3 sequences, more than 9.5% recorded once. The sample consisted of whole blood, taken at baseline. The receptor source for this set is an adult who was a healthcare worker with PCR-confirmed SARS-CoV-2 infection or an uninfected control (not recorded which).

The chain is built from TRBV3-1 and TRBJ2-5, with TRBD1 identical over 8 bases. Germline CDR1 reads LGHDT; CDR2 reads YNNKEL (reference sequence). The CDR3 has 20 amino acids. V lost 1 base and J lost 0; bases outside the gene matches: 16. CDR3 nucleotides: TGTGCCAGCAGCCAAGGCTACGACAGGGGTCTTCAACCCTACCAAGAGACCCAGTACTTC. It specifies CASSQGYDRGLQPYQETQYF.

At least ten counts were recorded for this clonotype. The V call is TRBV5-1, the J call TRBJ2-1; D might be TRBD1 or TRBD2, each matching 5 bases. V was shortened by 3 bases and J by 6 bases, with 10 bases between the two germline ends. The CDR3 length is 13 residues. The germline V gene encodes CDR1 SGHRS and CDR2 YFSETQ. CDR3 bases: TGCGCCAGCAGCTCGGGACCATCCAATGAGCAGTTCTTC. Its translation is CASSSGPSNEQFF.

The chain has TRBV12-3 or TRBV12-4 and TRBJ2-1; TRBD2 is a possible D gene (6 bases). V gave up 7 bases and J gave up 0 bases, with 10 bases separating them. CDR3 length equals 14 residues. This CDR3 reads CASNRGISYNEQFF. The CDR3 DNA sequence: TGTGCCAGCAATCGGGGGATCTCCTACAATGAGCAGTTCTTC.

This clonotype showed up many times. This chain links TRBV7-2 with TRBJ1-1, with TRBD1 identical over 8 bases. V dropped 1 base and J dropped 5; count of bases not matched to a gene: 3. Per germline, CDR1 SGHTA and CDR2 FQGNSA. The CDR3 extends over 14 amino acids. CDR3 residues: CASSLGTGSTEAFF. As DNA, the CDR3 is TGTGCCAGCAGCTTAGGGACAGGGAGTACTGAAGCTTTCTTT.

In its sample, this clonotype was seen many times. This chain uses TRBV6-2 or TRBV6-3 with TRBJ2-7; D remains unclear. Trimming took off 3 bases at V and 3 bases at J, with 6 bases between the two ends. The germline CDR1 and CDR2 sequences are MNHEY and SVGEGT. This CDR3 contains 12 residues. CDR3 region: CASSYNFYEQYF. The CDR3 coding sequence is TGTGCCAGCAGTTATAACTTCTACGAGCAGTACTTC.

This clonotype has just a few counts. The chain combines TRBV20-1 with TRBJ2-5; 10 nucleotides match TRBD1. V shed 5 bases and J 4 bases; nucleotides not matched to a gene: 10. Per the germline V gene, CDR1 is DFQATT and CDR2 is SNEGSKA (reference sequence). The CDR3 contains 15 residues. CDR3 nucleotide sequence: TGCAGTGCTCTTCCCCCGACAGGGGGCGGAGAGACCCAGTACTTC. This encodes CSALPPTGGGETQYF.

This clonotype was counted ten times or more. J is TRBJ1-1 and V is TRBV6-2 or TRBV6-3, with D hard to call. Germline CDR1 and CDR2: MNHEY and SVGEGT. CDR3 size: 12 residues. V was cut by 7 bases and J by 5 bases, with 11 bases left in between. The CDR3 loop is CASTTVGTEAFF. The CDR3 DNA is TGTGCCAGCACCACAGTGGGAACTGAAGCTTTCTTT.

This clonotype showed up just a few times. At one of its ends the junction is not consistent with the germline gene, which may arise from a read error. The chain has TRBV7-2 and TRBJ2-3; D is unresolved. The germline V gene has CDR1 SGHTA and CDR2 FQGNSA. The CDR3 covers 17 residues. DNA of the CDR3: TGTGCCAGCAGCCCAAGAGGCCTCCGCCCCATCACAGCTACGCAGTATTTT. Amino acid sequence: CASSPRGLRPITATQYF.

This clonotype has just a few counts. V and J are TRBV7-9 and TRBJ2-3; D perhaps matches TRBD2 (5 bases). This CDR3 has 12 residues. The germline gives CDR1 SEHNR, CDR2 FQNEAQ (reference sequence). V was trimmed by 5 bases and J by 11 bases, leaving 14 bases between them. CDR3 sequence (DNA): TGTGCCAGCAGCCACGGCGGGCCGGTGCAGTATTTT. It codes for CASSHGGPVQYF.